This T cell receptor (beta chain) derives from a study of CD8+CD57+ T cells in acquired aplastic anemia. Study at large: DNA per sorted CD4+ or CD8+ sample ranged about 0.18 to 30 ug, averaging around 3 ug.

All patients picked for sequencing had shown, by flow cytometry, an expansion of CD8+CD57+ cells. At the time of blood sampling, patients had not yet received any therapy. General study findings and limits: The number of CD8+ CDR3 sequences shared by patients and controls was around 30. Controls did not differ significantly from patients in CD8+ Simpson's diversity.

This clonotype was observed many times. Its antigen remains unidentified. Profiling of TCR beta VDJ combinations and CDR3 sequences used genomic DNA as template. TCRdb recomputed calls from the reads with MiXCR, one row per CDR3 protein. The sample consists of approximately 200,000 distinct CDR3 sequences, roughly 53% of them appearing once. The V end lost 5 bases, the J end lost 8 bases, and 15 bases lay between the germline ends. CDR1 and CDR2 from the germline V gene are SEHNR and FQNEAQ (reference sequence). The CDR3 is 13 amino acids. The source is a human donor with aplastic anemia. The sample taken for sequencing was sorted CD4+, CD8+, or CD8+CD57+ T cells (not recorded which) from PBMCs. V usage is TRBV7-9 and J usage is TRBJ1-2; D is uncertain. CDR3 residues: CASSLWSSRGYTF. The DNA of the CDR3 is TGTGCCAGCAGCCTTTGGTCCTCTCGGGGCTACACCTTC. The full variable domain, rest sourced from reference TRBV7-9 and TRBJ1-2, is DTGVSQNPRHKITKRGQNVTFRCDPISEHNRLYWYRQTLGQGPEFLTYFQNEAQLEKSRLLSDRFSAERPKGSFSTLEIQRTEQGDSAMYLCASSLWSSRGYTFGSGTRLTVV.